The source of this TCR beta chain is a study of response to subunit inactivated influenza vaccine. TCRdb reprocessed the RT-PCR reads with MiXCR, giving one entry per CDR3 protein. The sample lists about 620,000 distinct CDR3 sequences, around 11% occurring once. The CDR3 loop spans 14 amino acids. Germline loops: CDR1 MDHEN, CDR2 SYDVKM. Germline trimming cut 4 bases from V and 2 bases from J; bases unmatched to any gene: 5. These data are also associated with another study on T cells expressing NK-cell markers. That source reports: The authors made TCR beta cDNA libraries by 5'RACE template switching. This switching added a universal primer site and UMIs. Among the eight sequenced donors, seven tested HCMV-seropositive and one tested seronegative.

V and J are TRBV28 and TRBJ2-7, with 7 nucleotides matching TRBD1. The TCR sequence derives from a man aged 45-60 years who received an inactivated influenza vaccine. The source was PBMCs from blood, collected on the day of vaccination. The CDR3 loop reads CASSYPGQTYEQYF. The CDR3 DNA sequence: TGTGCCAGCAGTTACCCGGGACAGACCTACGAGCAGTACTTC.